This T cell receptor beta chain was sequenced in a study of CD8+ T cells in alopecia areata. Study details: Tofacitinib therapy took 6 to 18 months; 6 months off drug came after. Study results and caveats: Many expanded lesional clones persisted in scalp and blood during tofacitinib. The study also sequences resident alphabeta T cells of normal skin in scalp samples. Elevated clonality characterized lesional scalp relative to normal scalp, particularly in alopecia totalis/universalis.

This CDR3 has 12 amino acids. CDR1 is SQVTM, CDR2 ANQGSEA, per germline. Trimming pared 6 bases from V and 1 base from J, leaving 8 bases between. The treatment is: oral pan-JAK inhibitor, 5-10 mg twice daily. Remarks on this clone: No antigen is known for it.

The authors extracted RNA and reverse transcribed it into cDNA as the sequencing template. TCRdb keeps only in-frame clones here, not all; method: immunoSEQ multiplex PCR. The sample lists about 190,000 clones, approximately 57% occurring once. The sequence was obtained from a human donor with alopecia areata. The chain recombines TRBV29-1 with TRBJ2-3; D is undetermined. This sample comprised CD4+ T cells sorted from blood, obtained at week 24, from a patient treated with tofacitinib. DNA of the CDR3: TGCAGCGTCGCCGAGGGCACAGATACGCAGTATTTT. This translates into CSVAEGTDTQYF.